This T cell receptor (beta chain) was obtained from a study of beta chain features in type 1 diabetes. Overall study results and limits: The naive, central memory and Treg TCRB repertoires of patients appeared to be more similar to one another than those of healthy donors. Moderate yet significant TCRB CDR3 shortening was seen in Type 1 diabetes patients in all four CD4+ subsets. Cells carrying high TCR expression could end up over-represented when cDNA is sequenced.

Remarks on this clone: Its antigen is unknown.

Germline loops: CDR1 MNHEY, CDR2 SMNVEV (reference sequence). After removal of 6 bases from V and 4 bases from J, the junction contained 7 bases not matched to a gene. The CDR3 contains 14 residues. cDNA synthesis used the whole RNA isolate, giving expressed TCRB sequences. TCRdb keeps only in-frame clones here, not all; method: immunoSEQ multiplex PCR. The sample holds around 280,000 clones; 15% are singletons and the top ten take roughly 0.015%. There was one heparinised blood draw per donor, averaging about 120 mL. Via the markers CD45RO/CCR7/CD25/CD127/CD95/CD27, stem cell-like memory, regulatory, central memory and naive CD4+ cells were sorted.

Sequencing was performed on naive CD4+ T cells from blood. The clonotype was recovered from a man aged 18-30 years with type 1 diabetes. This sequence joins TRBV27 and TRBJ1-1, with 8 bases identical to TRBD1. The CDR3 here is CASRLRTGSTEAFF. CDR3 coding DNA: TGTGCCAGCAGATTAAGGACAGGGTCCACTGAAGCTTTCTTT.